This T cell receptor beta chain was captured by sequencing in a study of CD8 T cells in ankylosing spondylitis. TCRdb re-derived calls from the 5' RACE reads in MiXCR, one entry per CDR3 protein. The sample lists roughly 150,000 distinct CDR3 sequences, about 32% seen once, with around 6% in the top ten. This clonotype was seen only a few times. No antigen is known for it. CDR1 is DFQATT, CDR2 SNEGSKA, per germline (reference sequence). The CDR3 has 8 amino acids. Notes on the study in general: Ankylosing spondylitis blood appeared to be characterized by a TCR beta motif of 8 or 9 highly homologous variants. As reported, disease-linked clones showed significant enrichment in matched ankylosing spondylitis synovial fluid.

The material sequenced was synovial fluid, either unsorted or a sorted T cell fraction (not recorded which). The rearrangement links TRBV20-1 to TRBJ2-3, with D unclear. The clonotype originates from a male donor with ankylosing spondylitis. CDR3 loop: CSTDTQYF. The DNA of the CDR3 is TGCAGCACAGATACGCAGTATTTT.